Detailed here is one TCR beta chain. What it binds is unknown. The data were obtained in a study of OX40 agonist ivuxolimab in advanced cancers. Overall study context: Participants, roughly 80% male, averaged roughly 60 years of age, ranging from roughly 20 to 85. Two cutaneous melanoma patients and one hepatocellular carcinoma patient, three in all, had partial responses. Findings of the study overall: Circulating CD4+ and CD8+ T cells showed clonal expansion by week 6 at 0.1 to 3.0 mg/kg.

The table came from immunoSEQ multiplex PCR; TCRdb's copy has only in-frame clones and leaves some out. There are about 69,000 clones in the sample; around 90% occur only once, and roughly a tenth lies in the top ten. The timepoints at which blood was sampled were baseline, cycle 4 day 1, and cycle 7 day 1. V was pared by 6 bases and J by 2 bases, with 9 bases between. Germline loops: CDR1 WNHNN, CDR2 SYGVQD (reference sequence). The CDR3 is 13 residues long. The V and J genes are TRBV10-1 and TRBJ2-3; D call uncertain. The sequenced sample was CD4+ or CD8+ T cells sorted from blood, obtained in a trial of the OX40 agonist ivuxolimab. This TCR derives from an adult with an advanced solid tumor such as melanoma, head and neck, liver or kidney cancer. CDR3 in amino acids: CASSAGATDTQYF. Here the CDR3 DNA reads TGCGCCAGCAGCGCAGGAGCCACAGATACGCAGTATTTT.